The present T cell receptor (beta chain) was sequenced within a study of identical twins. TCRdb re-derived calls from the 5' RACE reads in MiXCR, one entry per CDR3 protein. Of around 480,000 distinct CDR3 sequences listed, more than 13% are singletons. The V gene lost 5 bases and the J gene lost 3 bases, with 8 bases spanning the gap. The CDR3 is 13 residues long. The germline CDR1 and CDR2 sequences are DFQATT and SNEGSKA (reference sequence). This clonotype was found many times. A further study also used this sample, focusing on yellow fever vaccine responses in identical twins.

This TCR was recovered from a woman younger than 35 in good health. This chain joins TRBV20-1 and TRBJ2-6; D is perhaps TRBD1 (6 bases). Sample: CD4+ T cells sorted from blood. CDR3 residues: CSAAGDGANVLTF. Written as DNA, the CDR3 is TGCAGTGCTGCAGGGGATGGGGCCAACGTCCTGACTTTC.